This T cell receptor (beta chain) came from a study of T-cell memory formation after mild COVID-19. Study-wide context: TCR clusters were mostly donor specific. Study-wide results and limits: The study found balanced CD4/CD8 in clones contracting day 15 to 85 and a CD4+ lean in later expanders. Mainly CM and EM harbored the contracting CD4+ clones; mainly EMRA harbored the CD8+ ones.

Libraries for TCRalpha and TCRbeta carried sample barcodes and unique molecular identifiers via 5'RACE. TCRdb fed the 5' RACE reads into MiXCR, producing one record per CDR3 protein. The sample records 150,000 to 200,000 distinct CDR3 sequences, roughly 23% being singletons. Comments on this clonotype: The antigen is not known.

CDR1 DFQATT and CDR2 SNEGSKA come from the germline V gene (reference sequence). The V segment lost 5 bases and the J segment 8 bases; nucleotides outside the gene matches: 4. CDR3 length equals 14 residues. Sample: PBMCs or a T cell subset sorted from them (not recorded which). This TCR was sampled from an adult woman who had mild COVID-19 (a few samples of this study predate the infection). Cell type and time point are not known. The V and J genes are TRBV20-1 and TRBJ2-1; the match to TRBD2 covers 15 bases. CDR3 amino acids: CSARGTSGGYEQFF. In nucleotides, the CDR3 is TGCAGTGCTCGGGGGACTAGCGGGGGGTATGAGCAGTTCTTC.